This T cell receptor beta chain was captured in a study of OX40 agonist ivuxolimab in advanced cancers. TCRdb's table, derived via immunoSEQ multiplex PCR, lists solely in-frame clones and lacks some. The repertoire consists of 40,000 to 45,000 clones, with roughly 80% occurring once and the leading ten covering 10%. The CDR3 contains 14 residues. V shed 5 bases and J shed 1 base, with 12 bases lying between them. Germline CDR1 and CDR2: LGHNA and YNFKEQ. The sample here was CD4+ or CD8+ T cells sorted from blood, taken in a trial of the OX40 agonist ivuxolimab. V gene TRBV4-2 combines with J gene TRBJ2-7; D is possibly TRBD2 (5 bases). The source of this sequence is an adult with an advanced solid tumor such as melanoma, head and neck, liver or kidney cancer. The CDR3: CASSFSRRSYEQYF. The CDR3 nucleotides are TGTGCCAGCAGCTTCAGCCGGAGGTCCTACGAGCAGTACTTC.